This TCR beta chain derives from a study of T cells expressing NK-cell markers. Study summary: The authors sequenced eight donors, of whom seven were HCMV-seropositive and one was seronegative.

Worth noting for this clonotype: The antigen is not known.

Study-level results: Uncertainty persisted over the HCMV specificity of expanded NKG2C+ T cell clones.

Making the TCR beta cDNA relied on 5'RACE template switching with UMIs. TCRdb processed the 5' RACE reads again and assigns one entry to each CDR3 protein, with no DNA. Its table records about 550,000 distinct CDR3 sequences. The CDR3 consists of 12 residues. Looked up from germline, CDR1 is SNHLY and CDR2 is FYNNEI. The genes are TRBV2 and TRBJ2-7; TCRdb's assignment of TRBD2 cannot be checked, as there is no DNA. The origin of this receptor is a man aged 18-30 years in good health. The specimen sequenced was blood T cells: a sorted CD56 or NKG2C T cell subset, CD4+ or CD8+ T cells, or bulk PBMC T cells (not recorded which). CDR3 sequence: CATSGGRYEQYF.